This T cell receptor beta chain is from a study of cytomegalovirus exposure and HLA in healthy donors. The CDR3 is 14 amino acids. V was clipped by 7 bases and J by 3 bases, with 12 bases between them. From germline, CDR1 is LNHDA and CDR2 SQIVND (reference sequence). 60 Vbeta and 13 Jbeta primers were used in PCR. Generated by immunoSEQ multiplex PCR, the TCRdb table keeps only in-frame clones and is missing some. The sample holds about 150,000 clones, about four fifths seen once. The sample taken for sequencing was PBMCs. The V call is TRBV19, the J call TRBJ1-4; TRBD1 might be the D (6 bases). The source is a man aged 18 to 29 in good health and CMV-seronegative. The CDR3 reads CASNPGQPNEKLFF. CDR3 DNA sequence: TGTGCCAGTAACCCGGGACAACCTAATGAAAAACTGTTTTTT.